The 2 T cell receptor beta chains reported below all come from one sample, sequenced in a study of blood T cell repertoires in COVID-19. The repertoire was sequenced with immunoSEQ multiplex PCR; TCRdb's copy has only in-frame clones and lacks some. The data contain 55,000 to 65,000 clones, roughly 87% of them singletons. The sequenced sample consisted of peripheral blood. These receptors originate from a human donor with acute or convalescent COVID-19. The donor label of this sample is uncertain.

The CDR3 protein is CASSQELQGGNQPQHF. CDR3 bases: TGTGCCAGCAGCCAAGAGTTACAGGGTGGCAATCAGCCCCAGCATTTT. This chain joins TRBV3-1 (or the pseudogene TRBV3-2) and TRBJ1-5, with D possibly TRBD1 on 6 matching bases. CDR1 is LGHDT, CDR2 YNNKEL, per germline (reference sequence). V was shortened by 0 bases and J by 2 bases, with 11 bases between the two germline ends. The CDR3 sequence is 16 residues long.

This clone showed up just once. V usage is TRBV7-9 and J usage is TRBJ2-3; D ambiguous. The CDR3 loop spans 11 amino acids. Germline loops: CDR1 SEHNR, CDR2 FQNEAQ (reference sequence). Between the trimmed V and J ends, which lost 8 bases and 1 base, there was a span of 4 bases. CDR3 region: CASEGTDTQYF. In DNA, the CDR3 is TGTGCCAGCGAGGGCACAGATACGCAGTATTTT.